These 14 T cell receptor beta chains came from one sample sequenced in a study of blood T cell repertoires in COVID-19. TCRdb's table, derived via immunoSEQ multiplex PCR, lists solely in-frame clones and lacks some. This table holds 30,000 to 40,000 clones, about 80% found once. Specimen: peripheral blood. These TCRs come from a woman aged 70 to 79 with acute or convalescent COVID-19.

The rearrangement uses TRBV19 and TRBJ1-5; TRBD1 is a possible D gene (5 bases). Germline V gene data show CDR1 as LNHDA and CDR2 as SQIVND (reference sequence). The length of the CDR3 is 13 residues. Trimming shortened V by 3 bases and J by 9 bases, and 12 bases separated the two germline ends. The CDR3 bases are TGTGCCAGTAGTATCGTTACGGGGGGGCCCCAGCATTTT. As protein: CASSIVTGGPQHF.

The count of this clone is one. CDR3 sequence reads: CASSVGGTDTQYF. The CDR3, as DNA: TGTGCCAGCAGCGTAGGAGGCACAGATACGCAGTATTTT. The gene calls are TRBV9 and TRBJ2-3; D not resolved. Germline values: CDR1 SGDLS, CDR2 YYNGEE. V was trimmed by 0 bases and J by 1 base, leaving 3 bases between them. The CDR3 totals 13 residues.

The chain combines TRBV27 with TRBJ1-5; 8 bases agree with TRBD1. The trim removed 5 bases at V and 0 bases at J, leaving 3 bases unmatched. The CDR3 runs to 15 residues. Per germline, CDR1 MNHEY and CDR2 SMNVEV (reference sequence). This CDR3 reads CASSRQGNSNQPQHF. The CDR3 DNA follows: TGTGCCAGCAGTCGACAGGGGAATAGCAATCAGCCCCAGCATTTT.

A single count supports this clone. J is TRBJ2-7 and V is TRBV7-6; possible D gene TRBD1, 7 bases. V was cut by 2 bases and J by 2 bases, with 13 bases left in between. Germline V gene sequence: CDR1 SGHVS, CDR2 FNYEAQ. This CDR3 is 15 amino acids long. Here the CDR3 DNA reads TGTGCCAGCAGCTTATGGGCGGGACAGACCTACGAGCAGTACTTC. Its protein is CASSLWAGQTYEQYF.

The table lists this clone with a few counts. V is TRBV7-9 and J is TRBJ1-2; 7 bases align to TRBD1. Per germline, CDR1 SEHNR and CDR2 FQNEAQ (reference sequence). This CDR3 spans 14 amino acids. V lost 2 bases, J lost 6 bases, and 6 bases stayed unmatched. The CDR3: CASSLWDSPNGYTF. For the CDR3, the DNA is TGTGCCAGCAGCTTATGGGACAGCCCTAATGGCTACACCTTC. Combining the CDR3 with reference TRBV7-9 and TRBJ1-2 gives the whole variable domain DTGVSQNPRHKITKRGQNVTFRCDPISEHNRLYWYRQTLGQGPEFLTYFQNEAQLEKSRLLSDRFSAERPKGSFSTLEIQRTEQGDSAMYLCASSLWDSPNGYTFGSGTRLTVV.

The chain links TRBV11-3 to TRBJ2-1; TRBD1 agrees at 9 bases. CDR3 length: 16 amino acids. Germline V gives CDR1 SGHNT, CDR2 YENEEA. The J segment lost 0 bases and the V segment lost 5 bases, leaving 5 bases of the junction unmatched. As DNA, the CDR3 is TGTGCCAGCAGCCCAGGGACAGGGAGCTCCTACAATGAGCAGTTCTTC. Protein sequence: CASSPGTGSSYNEQFF.

The rearrangement uses TRBV4-2 and TRBJ1-6; 7 positions agree with TRBD1. The CDR3 runs 15 residues. Germline CDR1 LGHNA, CDR2 YNFKEQ. V lost 0 bases, J lost 6 bases, and 2 bases stayed unmatched. Written as DNA, the CDR3 is TGTGCCAGCAGCCAAGAAGGGGGCCGTAATTCACCCCTCCACTTT. Amino acid sequence: CASSQEGGRNSPLHF.

This clone has just a few counts. This rearrangement joins TRBV19 to TRBJ2-3; D is uncertain. Germline CDR1 LNHDA, CDR2 SQIVND (reference sequence). Deletions cut 1 base from V and 4 bases from J, with 6 bases between. This CDR3 has 13 amino acids. In DNA, the CDR3 is TGTGCCAGTAGTATAGTTCTTGCAGATACGCAGTATTTT. It specifies CASSIVLADTQYF. Looking up the rest from reference TRBV19 and TRBJ2-3 gives the full variable domain: DGGITQSPKYLFRKEGQNVTLSCEQNLNHDAMYWYRQDPGQGLRLIYYSQIVNDFQKGDIAEGYSVSREKKESFPLTVTSAQKNPTAFYLCASSIVLADTQYFGPGTRLTVL.

The V and J genes are TRBV27 and TRBJ2-3; possible D gene TRBD2, 6 bases. The CDR3 contains 15 residues. V lost 2 bases to trimming and J lost 4 bases, with 13 bases between them. Germline-derived CDR1 and CDR2 are MNHEY and SMNVEV (reference sequence). The CDR3 sequence: CASSLRAGYADTQYF. CDR3 DNA: TGTGCCAGCAGTTTACGGGCGGGATATGCAGATACGCAGTATTTT.

The V call is TRBV19, the J call TRBJ2-5, with D possibly matching TRBD1 (5 bases). The CDR3 spans 13 residues. Germline-derived CDR1 and CDR2 are LNHDA and SQIVND (reference sequence). Trimming left V 1 base short and J 6 bases short, with 9 bases between. CDR3 in amino acids: CASSIGVDKTQYF. The CDR3 bases are TGTGCCAGTAGTATAGGAGTGGACAAGACCCAGTACTTC.

The chain carries TRBV11-2 and TRBJ2-1, with 14 bases matching TRBD2. With 1 base clipped from V and 6 bases from J, the junction kept 8 bases outside the gene matches. CDR3 length: 18 amino acids. Germline-derived CDR1 and CDR2 are SGHAT and FQNNGV. In DNA form, the CDR3 reads TGTGCCAGCAGCTTAGGGGCTCGGACTAGCGGGAGGACCAATGAGCAGTTCTTC. This translates into CASSLGARTSGRTNEQFF. The whole variable domain, filled in from reference TRBV11-2 and TRBJ2-1, reads EAGVAQSPRYKIIEKRQSVAFWCNPISGHATLYWYQQILGQGPKLLIQFQNNGVVDDSQLPKDRFSAERLKGVDSTLKIQPAKLEDSAVYLCASSLGARTSGRTNEQFFGPGTRLTVL.

This chain links TRBV28 with TRBJ2-1; D unclear. This CDR3 is built from 14 residues. V lost 2 bases to trimming and J lost 3 bases, with 8 bases between them. The V gene's germline CDR1 is MDHEN and CDR2 SYDVKM. CDR3 sequence: CASSLHLGYNEQFF. CDR3 in DNA: TGTGCCAGCAGTTTACATCTAGGCTACAATGAGCAGTTCTTC.

The V gene is TRBV5-1, the J gene TRBJ2-2; TRBD2 matches 12 bases. Germline CDR1 is SGHRS and CDR2 is YFSETQ. Trimming took 1 base from V and 5 from J; bases not matched to a gene: 6. The CDR3 spans 17 residues. CDR3 DNA sequence: TGCGCCAGCAGCTTGAGACTAGCGGGAGAAAGAACCGGGGAGCTGTTTTTT. Translation: CASSLRLAGERTGELFF. Drawing the rest from reference TRBV5-1 and TRBJ2-2, the complete variable domain is KAGVTQTPRYLIKTRGQQVTLSCSPISGHRSVSWYQQTPGQGLQFLFEYFSETQRNKGNFPGRFSGRQFSNSRSEMNVSTLELGDSALYLCASSLRLAGERTGELFFGEGSRLTVL.

The rearrangement joins TRBV25-1 to TRBJ1-6; 8 nucleotides line up with TRBD1. CDR3 length: 16 amino acids. CDR1 MGHDK and CDR2 SYGVNS come from the germline V gene. The J segment lost 2 bases and the V segment lost 5 bases, leaving 5 bases of the junction unmatched. CDR3 amino acids: CASSSTGGPYNSPLHF. The CDR3 region has the DNA TGTGCCAGCAGTTCAACAGGGGGGCCCTATAATTCACCCCTCCACTTT.